The 13 T cell receptor beta chains in this list originate from one sample, sequenced in a study of blood T cell repertoires in COVID-19. Sequenced by immunoSEQ multiplex PCR; TCRdb stores in-frame clones only, minus some. Of fewer than 350,000 clones listed, around 86% are singletons. The sample consisted of PBMCs or T cells enriched from blood (not recorded which). These receptors came from a woman aged 40 to 55 who had recovered from COVID-19.

This clone came up a few times. The chain has TRBV14 and TRBJ1-5; the D is unclear. CDR1 SGHDN and CDR2 FVKESK come from the germline V gene. V was pared by 0 bases and J by 5 bases, with 5 bases between. The CDR3 is 13 amino acids. CDR3 residues: CASSQDLDQPQHF. The CDR3 DNA reads TGTGCCAGCAGCCAAGATCTAGATCAGCCCCAGCATTTT.

This chain uses TRBV7-9 with TRBJ2-1, with 9 bases aligning to TRBD1. The junction had 5 bases not matched to a gene; V was cut back by 4 bases and J by 7 bases. CDR1 is SEHNR and CDR2 is FQNEAQ in the germline V gene (reference sequence). The CDR3 is 14 amino acids. The CDR3 here is CASSSGTGSNEQFF. In DNA, the CDR3 is TGTGCCAGCAGCTCAGGGACAGGGTCGAATGAGCAGTTCTTC.

The rearrangement uses TRBV14 and TRBJ1-1, with D maybe TRBD1 (6 bases). The CDR3 runs 12 residues. Germline V gives CDR1 SGHDN, CDR2 FVKESK. Trimming took 4 bases from V and 8 from J, leaving 11 bases between them. Here the CDR3 reads CASSPTGWEAFF. CDR3 DNA sequence: TGTGCCAGCAGCCCGACAGGCTGGGAAGCTTTCTTT.

This clone has just one count. The rearrangement uses TRBV6-1 and TRBJ2-5; D perhaps matches TRBD2 (6 bases). V was cut by 2 bases and J by 1 base, with 8 bases left in between. Germline-derived CDR1 and CDR2 are MNHNS and SASEGT. This CDR3 contains 14 residues. The CDR3 DNA reads TGTGCCAGCAGTGAATTGACTAGCCAAGAGACCCAGTACTTC. Translated, it gives CASSELTSQETQYF.

The V gene is TRBV19, the J gene TRBJ1-1; TRBD1 might be the D (6 bases). V gave up 5 bases and J gave up 5 bases, with 12 bases separating them. CDR3 length: 13 amino acids. Per germline, CDR1 LNHDA and CDR2 SQIVND (reference sequence). The CDR3 coding sequence is TGTGCCAGTAGTCCCAGACAGGCAACTGAAGCTTTCTTT. It codes for CASSPRQATEAFF.

This clone was picked up one time. CDR3 protein: CASSPVGDRNSPLHF. In nucleotides, the CDR3 is TGTGCCAGCAGTCCAGTCGGGGATCGTAATTCACCCCTCCACTTT. This sequence joins TRBV25-1 and TRBJ1-6, with D hard to call. V lost 5 bases, J lost 6 bases, and 14 bases lay in between. Looked up from germline, CDR1 is MGHDK and CDR2 is SYGVNS. This CDR3 is 15 amino acids long.

V is TRBV9 and J is TRBJ2-7, with TRBD2 identical over 10 bases. CDR3 length equals 14 residues. V was pared by 4 bases and J by 2 bases, with 3 bases of the junction left unmatched. Germline V CDR1 and CDR2: SGDLS, YYNGEE. The CDR3 coding sequence is TGTGCCAGCAGCAATAGCGGGAGGCCCTACGAGCAGTACTTC. It translates to CASSNSGRPYEQYF.

The V gene is TRBV12-3 or TRBV12-4, the J gene TRBJ1-1; weak D call: TRBD1 (5 bases). V was trimmed by 4 bases and J by 10 bases, leaving 16 bases between them. This CDR3 is built from 13 residues. The CDR3 sequence is CASSSRDSLTAFF. The CDR3, as DNA: TGTGCCAGCAGTTCTCGGGACTCACTGACAGCTTTCTTT.

This clone has only one observation. The V call is TRBV19, the J call TRBJ1-2; 11 nucleotides align to TRBD1. Germline CDR1 LNHDA, CDR2 SQIVND (reference sequence). The CDR3 consists of 13 residues. The junction had 3 bases not matched to a gene; V was cut back by 8 bases and J by 4 bases. CDR3 sequence: CASRTGGSYGYTF. Written as DNA, the CDR3 is TGTGCCAGTCGGACAGGGGGCAGCTATGGCTACACCTTC. The whole variable domain, remainder taken from reference TRBV19 and TRBJ1-2, is DGGITQSPKYLFRKEGQNVTLSCEQNLNHDAMYWYRQDPGQGLRLIYYSQIVNDFQKGDIAEGYSVSREKKESFPLTVTSAQKNPTAFYLCASRTGGSYGYTFGSGTRLTVV.

V gene TRBV11-2 combines with J gene TRBJ2-2; maybe TRBD2 (6 bases). V was cut by 3 bases and J by 5 bases, with 16 bases left in between. The CDR3 sequence is 16 residues long. Germline-derived CDR1 and CDR2 are SGHAT and FQNNGV. CDR3 coding DNA: TGTGCCAGCAGCTTTTTAGGGCCTCGGGGGACCGGGGAGCTGTTTTTT. Its protein is CASSFLGPRGTGELFF.

This chain connects TRBV18 to TRBJ1-2, with TRBD1 matching 8 bases. The CDR3 runs to 13 residues. The junction had 3 bases not matched to a gene; V was cut back by 3 bases and J by 6 bases. Germline lookup yields CDR1 KGHSH and CDR2 LQKENI. CDR3 nucleotides: TGTGCCAGCTCACCGGGACAGGAGAATGGCTACACCTTC. As protein: CASSPGQENGYTF.

The V gene is TRBV27, the J gene TRBJ2-7; D is perhaps TRBD1 (5 bases). V was cut by 3 bases and J by 3 bases, with 9 bases left in between. The V gene's germline CDR1 is MNHEY and CDR2 SMNVEV (reference sequence). The CDR3 consists of 13 residues. CDR3 sequence (DNA): TGTGCCAGCAGTTTCCGACAGAGCTACGAGCAGTACTTC. This codes for CASSFRQSYEQYF.

The chain carries TRBV13 and TRBJ1-3; 7 bases fit TRBD1. Germline CDR1 reads PRHDT; CDR2 reads FYEKMQ (reference sequence). The CDR3 has 14 residues. J was trimmed by 2 bases and V by 4 bases; bases with no gene match: 2. CDR3 nucleotide sequence: TGTGCCAGCAGCTCCCAGGGGGCTGGAAACACCATATATTTT. Translation gives CASSSQGAGNTIYF.